These T cell receptor beta chains were read from a single sample in a study of shared clonotypes between healthy human individuals. Measured with immunoSEQ multiplex PCR; TCRdb has only the in-frame clones, and not every one. The sample holds some 500,000 clones; around 80% are singletons and the top ten take about 12%. Sequenced material: PBMCs. All receptors derive from a woman aged 40 to 55 in good health. Some clones in this sample may be carry-over from other donors' samples. CDR3s include the opening cysteine and the closing phenylalanine or tryptophan.

J | V | CDR3
TRBJ2-3 | TRBV6-1 | CASSDPRSTDTQYF
TRBJ1-1 | TRBV7-2 | CASSPGQGAGAFF
TRBJ2-7 | TRBV5-1 | CASSLVTSGTYEQYF
TRBJ2-2 | TRBV9 | CASSYLAEGTGELFF
TRBJ2-1 | TRBV5-8 | CASSLYNSYNEQFF
TRBJ2-1 | TRBV7-9 | CASPGAGPYNEQFF
TRBJ1-1 | TRBV5-6 | CASGRLLTGRRETEAFF
TRBJ2-4 | TRBV27 | CASSTSRDKGKNIQYF
TRBJ1-5 | TRBV2 | CASSADGRNQPQHF
TRBJ2-7 | TRBV10-3 | CAIRGGGGVDGTSGIGTYEQYF
TRBJ1-2 | TRBV19 | CASNPRGQARGFYGYTF
TRBJ2-6 | TRBV7-3 | CASSLGSSSGANVLTF
TRBJ1-2 | TRBV18 | CASSPPSYGYTF
TRBJ2-7 | TRBV6-1 | CASTSGTRGGQYF
TRBJ1-5 | TRBV29-1 | CSAPYCQQPQHF
TRBJ2-5 | TRBV19 | CASSMIGHRPQETQYF
TRBJ2-3 | TRBV18 | CASSPPSTDTQYF
TRBJ1-1 | TRBV11-3 | CASSSRQTNTEAFF
TRBJ1-5 | TRBV7-2 | CASSLGGGSNQPQHF
TRBJ2-7 | TRBV18 | CASSSLGPKGLAESYEQYF
TRBJ2-4 | TRBV19 | CASRKETDRHQGGIQYF
TRBJ1-2 | TRBV2 | CASSPRGWGHYGYTF
TRBJ1-1 | TRBV5-6 | CASSSRRVFNTEAFF
TRBJ2-1 | TRBV9 | CASSVNWVASSYNEQFF
TRBJ1-1 | TRBV28 | CASSPRGLKNTEAFF
TRBJ2-7 | TRBV5-4 | CASSLGRNSYEQYF
TRBJ2-4 | TRBV4-1 | CASSQVGGQGLGRNIQYF
TRBJ2-1 | TRBV2 | CASSERTIEQFF
TRBJ1-1 | TRBV21-1 | CASSSPGENTEAFF
TRBJ2-7 | TRBV5-6 | CASSSSGMGLDEQYF
TRBJ2-3 | TRBV18 | CASSPPVQGDMQYF
TRBJ2-5 | TRBV4-3 | CASSQVSCQTQYF
TRBJ2-1 | TRBV11-2 | CASSLDTGPYNEQFF
TRBJ1-2 | TRBV6-5 | CASSYLGQGGYGYTF
TRBJ2-7 | TRBV10-3 | CAISDTGVYEQYF
TRBJ2-3 | TRBV11-2 | CASSSSGDRDTQYF
TRBJ2-1 | TRBV7-3 | CASSTGSYNEQFF
TRBJ1-1 | TRBV20-1 | CSARLQVEAFF
TRBJ1-4 | TRBV27 | CASSLTVPGEKLFF
TRBJ1-4 | TRBV5-1 | CASSLGQGFEKLFF
TRBJ1-5 | TRBV5-8 | CASSLGSRINQPQHF
TRBJ2-7 | TRBV7-8 | CASSSTGGVDEQYF
TRBJ2-3 | TRBV29-1 | CSTRTSGRTDTQYF
TRBJ2-7 | TRBV9 | CASSGTSYEQYF
TRBJ1-1 | TRBV18 | CASLTRNTEAFF
TRBJ2-7 | TRBV6-5 | CASSRGPESEQYF
TRBJ1-1 | TRBV5-1 | CASSMTGLNTEAFF
TRBJ2-1 | TRBV7-3 | CASSPRPGTSGSNEQFF
TRBJ2-1 | TRBV10-1 | CASSESRGDNEQFF
TRBJ2-2 | TRBV5-8 | CASSLWGIGTGELFF
TRBJ1-5 | TRBV4-1 | CASSQSGTGNQPQHF
TRBJ2-5 | TRBV5-4 | CASSPNQGEGETQYF
TRBJ2-7 | TRBV6-5 | CASSYARSNEQYF
TRBJ1-1 | TRBV6-5 | CASRSMGTEAFF